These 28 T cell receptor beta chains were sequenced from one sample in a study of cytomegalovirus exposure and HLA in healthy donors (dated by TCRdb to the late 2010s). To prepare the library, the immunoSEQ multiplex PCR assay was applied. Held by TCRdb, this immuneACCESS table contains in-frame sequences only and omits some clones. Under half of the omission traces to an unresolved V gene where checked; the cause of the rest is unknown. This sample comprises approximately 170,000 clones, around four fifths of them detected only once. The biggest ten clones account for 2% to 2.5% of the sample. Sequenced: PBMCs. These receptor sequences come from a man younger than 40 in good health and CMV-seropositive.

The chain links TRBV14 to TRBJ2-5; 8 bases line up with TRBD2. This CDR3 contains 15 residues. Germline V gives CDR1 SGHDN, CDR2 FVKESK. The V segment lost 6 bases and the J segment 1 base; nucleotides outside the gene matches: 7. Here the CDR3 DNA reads TGTGCCAGCAGGCTTCGCGGGGGGTCCCAAGAGACCCAGTACTTC. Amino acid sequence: CASRLRGGSQETQYF.

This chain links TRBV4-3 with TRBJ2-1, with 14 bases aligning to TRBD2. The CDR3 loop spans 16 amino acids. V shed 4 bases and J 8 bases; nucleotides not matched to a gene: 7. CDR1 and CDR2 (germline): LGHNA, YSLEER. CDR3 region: CASSPRTSGGFDEQFF. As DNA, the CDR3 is TGCGCCAGCAGCCCGCGGACTAGCGGGGGGTTCGATGAGCAGTTCTTC.

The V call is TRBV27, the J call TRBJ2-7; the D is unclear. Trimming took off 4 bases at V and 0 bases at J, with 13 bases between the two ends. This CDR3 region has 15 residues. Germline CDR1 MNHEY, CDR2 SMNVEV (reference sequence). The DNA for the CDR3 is TGTGCCAGCAGTTGTGGAGACTTAAACTCCTACGAGCAGTACTTC. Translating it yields CASSCGDLNSYEQYF.

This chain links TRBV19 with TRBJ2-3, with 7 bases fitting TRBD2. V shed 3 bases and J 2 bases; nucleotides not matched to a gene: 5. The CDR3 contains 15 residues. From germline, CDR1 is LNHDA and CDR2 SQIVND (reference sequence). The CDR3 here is CASSISRGVTDTQYF. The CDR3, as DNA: TGTGCCAGTAGTATCAGTCGGGGGGTCACAGATACGCAGTATTTT.

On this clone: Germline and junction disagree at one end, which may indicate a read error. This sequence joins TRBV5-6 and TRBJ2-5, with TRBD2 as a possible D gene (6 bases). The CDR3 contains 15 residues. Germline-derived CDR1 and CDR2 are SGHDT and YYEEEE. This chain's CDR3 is CASSLGRGYRETQYF. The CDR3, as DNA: TGTGCCAGCAGTTTGGGGCGGGGATATCGGGAGACCCAGTACTTC.

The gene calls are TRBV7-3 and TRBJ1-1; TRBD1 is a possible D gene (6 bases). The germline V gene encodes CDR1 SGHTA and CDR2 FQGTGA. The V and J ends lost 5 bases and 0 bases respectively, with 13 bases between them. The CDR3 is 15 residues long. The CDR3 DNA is TGTGCCAGCAGCGCGTACCCAGGGGTGAACACTGAAGCTTTCTTT. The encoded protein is CASSAYPGVNTEAFF. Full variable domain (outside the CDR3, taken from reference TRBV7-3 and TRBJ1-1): GAGVSQTPSNKVTEKGKYVELRCDPISGHTALYWYRQSLGQGPEFLIYFQGTGAADDSGLPNDRFFAVRPEGSVSTLKIQRTERGDSAVYLCASSAYPGVNTEAFFGQGTRLTVV.

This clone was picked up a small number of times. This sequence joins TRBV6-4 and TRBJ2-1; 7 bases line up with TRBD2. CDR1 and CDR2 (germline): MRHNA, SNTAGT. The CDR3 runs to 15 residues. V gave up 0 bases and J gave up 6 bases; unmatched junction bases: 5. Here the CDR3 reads CASSDSTSGANEQFF. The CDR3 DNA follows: TGTGCCAGCAGTGACTCTACCAGCGGGGCCAATGAGCAGTTCTTC.

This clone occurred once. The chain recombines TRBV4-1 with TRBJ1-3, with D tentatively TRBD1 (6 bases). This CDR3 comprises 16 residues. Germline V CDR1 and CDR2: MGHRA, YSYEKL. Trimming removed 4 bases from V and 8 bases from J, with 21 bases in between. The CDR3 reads CASSRATGTGGDTIYF. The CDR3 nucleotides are TGCGCCAGCAGCCGCGCAACAGGGACGGGGGGTGACACCATATATTTT.

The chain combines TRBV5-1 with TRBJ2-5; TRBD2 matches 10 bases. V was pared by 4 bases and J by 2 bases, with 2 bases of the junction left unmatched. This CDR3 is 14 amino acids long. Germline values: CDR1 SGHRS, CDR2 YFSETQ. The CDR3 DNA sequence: TGCGCCAGCAGCCAAGCGGGGGGGCAAGAGACCCAGTACTTC. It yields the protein CASSQAGGQETQYF.

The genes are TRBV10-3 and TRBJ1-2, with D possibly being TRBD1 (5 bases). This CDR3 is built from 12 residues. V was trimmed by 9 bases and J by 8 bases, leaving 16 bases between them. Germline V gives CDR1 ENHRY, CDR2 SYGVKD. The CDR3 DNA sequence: TGTGCCATTAGGCGGGACGAGACGGGCTACACCTTC. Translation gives CAIRRDETGYTF.

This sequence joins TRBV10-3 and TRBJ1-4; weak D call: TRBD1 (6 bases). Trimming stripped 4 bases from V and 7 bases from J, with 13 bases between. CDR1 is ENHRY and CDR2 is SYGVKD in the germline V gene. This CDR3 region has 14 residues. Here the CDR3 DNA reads TGTGCCATCAGTGCCGTTGAGGGGGTTGAAAAACTGTTTTTT. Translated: CAISAVEGVEKLFF.

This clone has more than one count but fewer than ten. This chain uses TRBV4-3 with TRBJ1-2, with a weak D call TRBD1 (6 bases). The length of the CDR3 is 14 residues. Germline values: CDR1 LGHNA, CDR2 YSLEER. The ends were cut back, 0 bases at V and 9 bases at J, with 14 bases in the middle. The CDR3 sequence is CASSQDQDSRSYTF. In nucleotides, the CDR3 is TGCGCCAGCAGCCAAGATCAGGACAGTAGAAGCTACACCTTC.

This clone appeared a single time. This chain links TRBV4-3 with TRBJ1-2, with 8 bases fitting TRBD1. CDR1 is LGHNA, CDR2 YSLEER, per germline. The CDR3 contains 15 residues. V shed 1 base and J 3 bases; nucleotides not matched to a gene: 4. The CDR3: CASSQVQGVDYGYTF. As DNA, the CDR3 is TGCGCCAGCAGCCAAGTACAGGGGGTCGACTATGGCTACACCTTC.

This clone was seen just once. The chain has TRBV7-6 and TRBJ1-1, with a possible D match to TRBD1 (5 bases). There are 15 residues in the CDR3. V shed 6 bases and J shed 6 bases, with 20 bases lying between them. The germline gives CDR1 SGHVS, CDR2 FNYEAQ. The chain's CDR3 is CASRLREGGGAEAFF. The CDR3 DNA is TGTGCCAGCAGACTAAGGGAGGGCGGAGGGGCTGAAGCTTTCTTT.

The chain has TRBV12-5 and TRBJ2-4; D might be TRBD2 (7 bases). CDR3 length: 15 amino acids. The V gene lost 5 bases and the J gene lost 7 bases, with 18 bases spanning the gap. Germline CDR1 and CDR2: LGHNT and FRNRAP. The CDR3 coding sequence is TGTGCTAGTGGTCCTTTAGGGGGGGCAGGGAACATTCAGTACTTC. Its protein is CASGPLGGAGNIQYF.

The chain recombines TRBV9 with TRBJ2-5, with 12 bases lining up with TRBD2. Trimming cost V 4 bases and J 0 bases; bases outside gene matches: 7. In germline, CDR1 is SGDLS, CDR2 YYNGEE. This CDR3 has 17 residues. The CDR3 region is CASSPSGLAGNQETQYF. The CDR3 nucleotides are TGTGCCAGCAGCCCCTCCGGACTAGCGGGGAACCAAGAGACCCAGTACTTC.

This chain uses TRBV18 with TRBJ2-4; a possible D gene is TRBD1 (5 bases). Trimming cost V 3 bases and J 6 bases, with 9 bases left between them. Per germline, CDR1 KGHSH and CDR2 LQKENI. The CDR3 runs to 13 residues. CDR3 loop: CASSPGQGNIQYF. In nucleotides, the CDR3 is TGTGCCAGCTCACCGGGGCAGGGAAACATTCAGTACTTC.

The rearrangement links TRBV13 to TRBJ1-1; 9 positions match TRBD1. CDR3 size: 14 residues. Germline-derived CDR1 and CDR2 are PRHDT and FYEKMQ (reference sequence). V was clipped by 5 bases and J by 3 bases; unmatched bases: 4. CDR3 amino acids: CASSVDRGYTEAFF. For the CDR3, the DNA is TGTGCCAGCAGCGTGGACAGGGGTTACACTGAAGCTTTCTTT.

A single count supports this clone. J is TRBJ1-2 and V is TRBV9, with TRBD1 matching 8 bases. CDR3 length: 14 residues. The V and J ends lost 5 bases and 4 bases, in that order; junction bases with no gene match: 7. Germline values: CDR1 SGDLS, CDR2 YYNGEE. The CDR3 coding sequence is TGTGCCAGCAGGGATGGACAGGGCGGCTATGGCTACACCTTC. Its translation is CASRDGQGGYGYTF.

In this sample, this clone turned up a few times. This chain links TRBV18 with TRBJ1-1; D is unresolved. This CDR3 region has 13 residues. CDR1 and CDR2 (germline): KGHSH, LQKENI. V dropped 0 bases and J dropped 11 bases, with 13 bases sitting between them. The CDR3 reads CASSPPRRLGAFF. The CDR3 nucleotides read TGTGCCAGCTCACCACCGAGGAGGTTGGGGGCTTTCTTT.

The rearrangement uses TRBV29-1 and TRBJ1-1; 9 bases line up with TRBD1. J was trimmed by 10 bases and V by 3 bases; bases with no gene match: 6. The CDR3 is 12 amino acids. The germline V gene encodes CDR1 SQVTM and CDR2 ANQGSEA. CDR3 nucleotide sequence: TGCAGCGTTGATTCCGGGACAGGGACAGCTTTCTTT. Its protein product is CSVDSGTGTAFF.

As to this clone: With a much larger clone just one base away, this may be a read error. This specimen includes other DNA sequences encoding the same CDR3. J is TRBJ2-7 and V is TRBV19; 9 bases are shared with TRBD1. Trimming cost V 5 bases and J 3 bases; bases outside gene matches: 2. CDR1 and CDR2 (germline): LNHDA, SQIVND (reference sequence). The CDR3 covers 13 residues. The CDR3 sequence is CASSAGQGYEQYF. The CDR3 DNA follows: TGTGCCAGTAGTGCGGGACAGGGCTACGAGCAGTACTTC.

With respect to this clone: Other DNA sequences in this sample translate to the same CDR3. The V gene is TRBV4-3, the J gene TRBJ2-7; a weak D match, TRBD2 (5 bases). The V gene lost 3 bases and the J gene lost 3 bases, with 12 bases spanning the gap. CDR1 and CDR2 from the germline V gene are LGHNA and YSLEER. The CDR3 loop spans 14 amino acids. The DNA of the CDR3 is TGCGCCAGCAGCCACAGCGGCGGTAACTACGAGCAGTACTTC. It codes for CASSHSGGNYEQYF.

CDR3 region: CASSVFTGGENTQYF. DNA for the CDR3: TGCGCCAGCAGCGTATTTACAGGGGGCGAGAATACGCAGTATTTT. V gene TRBV5-1 combines with J gene TRBJ2-3; 9 bases line up with TRBD1. The CDR3 length is 15 residues. CDR1 is SGHRS and CDR2 is YFSETQ in the germline V gene. Trimming at V came to 4 bases and at J to 7 bases, leaving 10 bases not matched to a gene.

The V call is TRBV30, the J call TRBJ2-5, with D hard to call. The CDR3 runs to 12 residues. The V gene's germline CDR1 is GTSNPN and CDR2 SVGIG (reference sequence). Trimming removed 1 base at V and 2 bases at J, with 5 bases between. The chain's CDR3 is CAWSEQQETQYF. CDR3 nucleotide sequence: TGTGCCTGGAGTGAACAACAAGAGACCCAGTACTTC.

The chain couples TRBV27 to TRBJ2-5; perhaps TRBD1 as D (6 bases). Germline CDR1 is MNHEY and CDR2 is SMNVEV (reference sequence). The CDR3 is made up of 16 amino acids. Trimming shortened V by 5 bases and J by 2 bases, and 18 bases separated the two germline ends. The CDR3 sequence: CASSPKNRDPQETQYF. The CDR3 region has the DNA TGTGCCAGCAGTCCTAAGAACAGGGACCCACAAGAGACCCAGTACTTC.

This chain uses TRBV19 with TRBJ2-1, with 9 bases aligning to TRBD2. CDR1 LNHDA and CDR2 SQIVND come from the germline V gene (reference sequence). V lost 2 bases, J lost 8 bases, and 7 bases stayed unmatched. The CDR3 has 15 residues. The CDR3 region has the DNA TGTGCCAGTAGTATATCGATTAGCGGGGGCTATGAGCAGTTCTTC. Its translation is CASSISISGGYEQFF.

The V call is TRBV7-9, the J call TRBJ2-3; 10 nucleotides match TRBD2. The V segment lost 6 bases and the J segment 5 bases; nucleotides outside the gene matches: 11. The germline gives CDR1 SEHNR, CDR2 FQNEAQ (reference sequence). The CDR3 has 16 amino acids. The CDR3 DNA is TGTGCCAGCAGATCTCCTGGGACTAGCGCAGAAGATACGCAGTATTTT. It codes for CASRSPGTSAEDTQYF.